The 15 T cell receptor beta chains presented below share a single source sample, sequenced in a study of T cells after yellow fever vaccination. TCRdb reprocessed the 5' RACE reads with MiXCR, giving one entry per CDR3 protein. The sample holds under 300,000 distinct CDR3 sequences, less than 8.5% seen once. The input for sequencing was CD4+ T cells sorted from PBMCs, taken 15 days after the yellow fever booster vaccination. Receptors were obtained from a man younger than 45 who received the YFV17D yellow fever vaccine.

This clonotype was detected many times. This rearrangement joins TRBV9 to TRBJ2-5; 8 bases match TRBD2. The CDR3 has 15 amino acids. Germline CDR1 and CDR2: SGDLS and YYNGEE. V dropped 0 bases and J dropped 4; count of bases not matched to a gene: 5. The CDR3 spells CASSVAAGLVETQYF. For the CDR3, the DNA is TGTGCCAGCAGCGTAGCTGCGGGACTAGTAGAGACCCAGTACTTC.

There are a few counts of this clonotype. The chain has TRBV5-1 and TRBJ2-7; TRBD2 matches at 10 bases. This CDR3 is 16 amino acids long. Germline CDR1 is SGHRS and CDR2 is YFSETQ. J lost 3 bases, V lost 1 base, and 7 bases had no gene match. In DNA, the CDR3 is TGCGCCAGCAGCTTGTCGCCTAGCGGGAGAAACTACGAGCAGTACTTC. Amino acid sequence: CASSLSPSGRNYEQYF.

This clonotype showed up many times. The chain is built from TRBV7-9 and TRBJ1-1; D is uncertain. The germline V gene encodes CDR1 SEHNR and CDR2 FQNEAQ (reference sequence). The ends were cut back, 4 bases at V and 1 base at J, with 10 bases in the middle. The CDR3 loop spans 14 amino acids. The CDR3 DNA sequence: TGTGCCAGCAGCTCACAAGGTGGGAACACTGAAGCTTTCTTT. It encodes CASSSQGGNTEAFF. The full variable domain, with the rest looked up from reference TRBV7-9 and TRBJ1-1, is DTGVSQNPRHKITKRGQNVTFRCDPISEHNRLYWYRQTLGQGPEFLTYFQNEAQLEKSRLLSDRFSAERPKGSFSTLEIQRTEQGDSAMYLCASSSQGGNTEAFFGQGTRLTVV.

The V call is TRBV9, the J call TRBJ2-7; 7 bases align to TRBD1. This CDR3 comprises 16 residues. V lost 3 bases, J lost 5 bases, and 14 bases stayed unmatched. Germline V gene lookup returns CDR1 SGDLS and CDR2 YYNGEE. CDR3 DNA sequence: TGTGCCAGCAGCGCGAGCCTCCAGGGACAGACGAACGAGCAGTACTTC. Its translation is CASSASLQGQTNEQYF.

CDR3 residues: CASSQVGAAVYSPLHF. For the CDR3, the DNA is TGCGCCAGCAGCCAAGTAGGGGCCGCAGTTTATTCACCCCTCCACTTT. V usage is TRBV4-3 and J usage is TRBJ1-6; tentatively, D is TRBD1 (5 bases). Trimming removed 1 base at V and 8 bases at J, with 15 bases between. Germline values: CDR1 LGHNA, CDR2 YSLEER. This CDR3 region has 16 residues.

This clonotype appeared once. This chain joins TRBV20-1 and TRBJ2-3, with TRBD1 matching over 8 bases. CDR1 is DFQATT and CDR2 is SNEGSKA in the germline V gene (reference sequence). This CDR3 comprises 17 residues. CDR3 nucleotides: TGCAGCGTCAGGGGGCAGGGTAGGAGGGGTGGCACAGATACGCAGTATTTT. The encoded protein is CSVRGQGRRGGTDTQYF.

For the CDR3, the DNA is TGTGCCAGCAGCTTAGCGATAACCTACGAGCAGTACTTC. It translates to CASSLAITYEQYF. The chain links TRBV7-2 to TRBJ2-7, with D hard to call. The V end was cut by 0 bases, the J end by 2 bases, with 5 bases between. Germline CDR1 reads SGHTA; CDR2 reads FQGNSA. This CDR3 spans 13 amino acids.

This clonotype was observed many times. The chain links TRBV10-3 to TRBJ1-2; 8 positions match TRBD1. Germline trimming cut 3 bases from V and 8 bases from J; bases unmatched to any gene: 5. Germline CDR1 ENHRY, CDR2 SYGVKD. The CDR3 sequence is 13 residues long. This CDR3 reads CAISERTGYGYTF. Written as DNA, the CDR3 is TGTGCCATCAGTGAAAGGACAGGGTACGGCTACACCTTC.

This chain joins TRBV30 and TRBJ2-1; D is unresolved. Trimming removed 2 bases from V and 7 bases from J, with 6 bases in between. This CDR3 region has 11 residues. The V gene's germline CDR1 is GTSNPN and CDR2 SVGIG (reference sequence). The CDR3 bases are TGTGCCTGGAGTATGGAGAATGAGCAGTTCTTC. This encodes CAWSMENEQFF. The full variable domain, completed using reference TRBV30 and TRBJ2-1, is SQTIHQWPATLVQPVGSPLSLECTVEGTSNPNLYWYRQAAGRGLQLLFYSVGIGQISSEVPQNLSASRPQDRQFILSSKKLLLSDSGFYLCAWSMENEQFFGPGTRLTVL.

The rearrangement joins TRBV12-3 or TRBV12-4 to TRBJ2-5; 10 bases fit TRBD2. The CDR3 is 14 residues long. The V gene end was trimmed by 9 bases and the J gene end by 6 bases; junction bases not matched to a gene: 10. CDR3 nucleotides: TGTGCCAGTGGGCTAGCGGGAGCTGCGAAGACCCAGTACTTC. Protein product: CASGLAGAAKTQYF.

This clonotype was seen many times. The rearrangement links TRBV12-3 or TRBV12-4 to TRBJ2-3, with 15 bases fitting TRBD2. V lost 5 bases, J lost 0 bases, and 3 bases stayed unmatched. The CDR3 runs to 17 residues. In nucleotides, the CDR3 is TGTGCCAGCAGTCTTGGGACTAGCGGGAGGAGCACAGATACGCAGTATTTT. Encoded protein: CASSLGTSGRSTDTQYF.

This clonotype has just a few counts. In nucleotides, the CDR3 is TGTGCCAGCAGCTCCCGGGGTGACCAAGAGACCCAGTACTTC. It translates to CASSSRGDQETQYF. This rearrangement joins TRBV7-6 to TRBJ2-5; possibly TRBD2 for D (5 bases). The V end lost 4 bases, the J end lost 0 bases, and 9 bases lay between the germline ends. Germline values: CDR1 SGHVS, CDR2 FNYEAQ. CDR3 length equals 14 residues.

This clonotype has ten or more counts. This chain connects TRBV7-2 to TRBJ2-5; either TRBD1 or TRBD2 may supply D (6 bases each). V was clipped by 3 bases and J by 3 bases, with 17 bases between them. Germline V gene data show CDR1 as SGHTA and CDR2 as FQGNSA. The CDR3 totals 16 residues. CDR3 amino acids: CASSFSPGRGEETQYF. The CDR3 DNA reads TGTGCCAGCAGCTTTTCTCCCGGTAGGGGGGAAGAGACCCAGTACTTC. Combining the CDR3 with reference TRBV7-2 and TRBJ2-5 gives the whole variable domain GAGVSQSPSNKVTEKGKDVELRCDPISGHTALYWYRQSLGQGLEFLIYFQGNSAPDKSGLPSDRFSAERTGGSVSTLTIQRTQQEDSAVYLCASSFSPGRGEETQYFGPGTRLLVL.

As for this clonotype: One end of the junction does not line up with germline, which may come from a read error. V is TRBV19 and J is TRBJ2-3; D not resolved. CDR3 size: 15 residues. The germline gives CDR1 LNHDA, CDR2 SQIVND (reference sequence). This chain's CDR3 is CPSSPRMSSTDTQYF. DNA of the CDR3: TGTCCCAGTAGTCCGAGGATGTCTAGCACAGATACGCAGTATTTT.

As to this clonotype: At one of its ends the junction is not consistent with the germline gene, which may arise from a read error. The chain carries TRBV20-1 and TRBJ2-3, with TRBD2 matching 13 bases. The CDR3 is 17 amino acids. Germline CDR1 reads DFQATT; CDR2 reads SNEGSKA (reference sequence). CDR3 DNA sequence: TGCTGTGCTGAGTTGGTACTAGCGGGAGGGAGTGGAGATACGCAGTATTTT. Its protein is CCAELVLAGGSGDTQYF.